The T cell receptor (beta chain) under discussion was sequenced for a study of response to subunit inactivated influenza vaccine. This clonotype was counted only a few times. Its matching antigen is unknown. This CDR3 has 14 amino acids. V lost 5 bases to trimming and J lost 4 bases, with 11 bases between them. Germline values: CDR1 SGHTA, CDR2 FQGNSA. Overall study results and limits: After each seasonal influenza vaccination, few new T cells are recruited, the authors suggested.

Via MiXCR, TCRdb re-called the RT-PCR reads, giving one row per CDR3 protein. The profile shows 650,000 to 800,000 distinct CDR3 sequences, under 20% of them singletons. The receptor was isolated from a middle-aged man who received an inactivated influenza vaccine. This chain uses TRBV7-2 with TRBJ1-4; D may be TRBD1 (5 bases). The sequencing here drew on PBMCs from blood, taken around 5 days after vaccination. This CDR3 is CASSPRDGNEKLFF. The CDR3 DNA reads TGTGCCAGCAGCCCCCGGGACGGTAATGAAAAACTGTTTTTT.